Presented here are 30 T cell receptor beta chains from one specimen sequenced in a study of T cell responses to AZD1222 COVID-19 vaccine. Using immunoSEQ multiplex PCR, the repertoire was profiled, and TCRdb retains in-frame clones only, with some absent. The sample yields over 100,000 clones, 65% to 90% seen once. This material consisted of peripheral blood, taken on day 0 of AZD1222 vaccination. The receptor source for this set is an adult in good health.

This clone was counted a single time. V gene TRBV25-1 combines with J gene TRBJ1-1; no definite D call. The V gene lost 4 bases and the J gene lost 6 bases, with 15 bases spanning the gap. The CDR3 has 14 residues. The V gene's germline CDR1 is MGHDK and CDR2 SYGVNS. The CDR3 is CASSASSVRAEAFF. The DNA of the CDR3 is TGTGCCAGCAGTGCCTCTTCCGTCAGAGCTGAAGCTTTCTTT.

The CDR3 bases are TGTGCCAGTAGGCTGGACCCGAACACTGAAGCTTTCTTT. It codes for CASRLDPNTEAFF. The V and J genes are TRBV19 and TRBJ1-1, with D unresolved. From germline, CDR1 is LNHDA and CDR2 SQIVND (reference sequence). V gave up 6 bases and J gave up 1 base, with 9 bases separating them. The CDR3 spans 13 residues.

This chain links TRBV4-3 with TRBJ1-2; TRBD1 aligns across 7 bases. The CDR3 covers 16 residues. In germline, CDR1 is LGHNA, CDR2 YSLEER. Trimming took 0 bases from V and 6 from J; bases not matched to a gene: 10. The CDR3 DNA sequence: TGCGCCAGCAGCCAAGATAGGGCCGACAGGGTAGATGGCTACACCTTC. It is translated as CASSQDRADRVDGYTF.

V and J are TRBV2 and TRBJ1-1, with TRBD1 matching over 7 bases. Germline V lookup: CDR1 SNHLY, CDR2 FYNNEI. The CDR3 sequence is 14 residues long. V lost 0 bases to trimming and J lost 4 bases; unmatched junction nucleotides: 2. The CDR3 DNA is TGTGCCAGCAGTGAAGCCAGGGGGATCACTGAAGCTTTCTTT. It codes for CASSEARGITEAFF.

V gene TRBV6-2 or TRBV6-3 combines with J gene TRBJ1-1; TRBD1 aligns across 8 bases. Trimming cost V 4 bases and J 1 base; bases outside gene matches: 11. CDR3 length: 17 amino acids. Per germline, CDR1 MNHEY and CDR2 SVGEGT. The CDR3 reads CASSSTGQGWENTEAFF. CDR3 nucleotide sequence: TGTGCCAGCAGTTCTACCGGACAGGGATGGGAGAACACTGAAGCTTTCTTT.

The V call is TRBV4-3, the J call TRBJ1-4; no reliable D call. Germline values: CDR1 LGHNA, CDR2 YSLEER. V lost 0 bases, J lost 5 bases, and 16 bases lay in between. CDR3 length: 17 residues. Written as DNA, the CDR3 is TGCGCCAGCAGCCAAGATAGTAACGGTTTCGGGAATGAAAAACTGTTTTTT. Translation: CASSQDSNGFGNEKLFF.

This clone has only one observation. The V call is TRBV27, the J call TRBJ1-5, with D tentatively TRBD1 (5 bases). Between the trimmed V and J ends, which lost 6 bases and 0 bases, there was a span of 12 bases. Germline V gene lookup returns CDR1 MNHEY and CDR2 SMNVEV (reference sequence). This CDR3 region has 15 residues. This CDR3 is CASRLWGDSNQPQHF. CDR3 nucleotide sequence: TGTGCCAGCAGACTCTGGGGGGATAGCAATCAGCCCCAGCATTTT.

The chain uses TRBV18 and TRBJ1-3; D ambiguous. This CDR3 spans 14 amino acids. Germline CDR1 KGHSH, CDR2 LQKENI. The V gene lost 5 bases and the J gene lost 3 bases, with 11 bases spanning the gap. CDR3 coding DNA: TGTGCCAGCTCAATCGAGAAAGTTGGAAACACCATATATTTT. It specifies CASSIEKVGNTIYF.

The DNA of the CDR3 is TGTGCCAGCAGTTACCAGAGACAGGCGGGGACCCAGTACTTC. It encodes CASSYQRQAGTQYF. This chain uses TRBV27 with TRBJ2-5; tentatively, D is TRBD1 (6 bases). Germline-derived CDR1 and CDR2 are MNHEY and SMNVEV (reference sequence). V dropped 4 bases and J dropped 7 bases, with 16 bases sitting between them. CDR3 length: 14 residues.

The chain combines TRBV5-5 with TRBJ1-5; 7 bases fit TRBD1. The V gene's germline CDR1 is SGHKS and CDR2 YYEKEE (reference sequence). The CDR3 totals 18 residues. The junction had 10 bases not matched to a gene; V was cut back by 0 bases and J by 1 base. The CDR3 nucleotides are TGTGCCAGCAGCTTGGACCCGGGACAGCTCCCCAGCAATCAGCCCCAGCATTTT. Amino acids: CASSLDPGQLPSNQPQHF.

This chain links TRBV27 with TRBJ2-1; D call uncertain. The CDR3 is made up of 15 amino acids. Per the germline V gene, CDR1 is MNHEY and CDR2 is SMNVEV (reference sequence). The V and J ends lost 3 bases and 3 bases respectively, with 12 bases between them. The DNA of the CDR3 is TGTGCCAGCAGTTTTAAACCCCCCCTCTACAATGAGCAGTTCTTC. Its translation is CASSFKPPLYNEQFF.

The chain joins TRBV28 to TRBJ1-5, with D perhaps TRBD1 (5 bases). The germline V gene has CDR1 MDHEN and CDR2 SYDVKM. With 5 bases removed from V and 5 bases from J, the gap between germline ends came to 13 bases. CDR3 length: 14 amino acids. The CDR3 region is CASSTGTLDQPQHF. CDR3 coding DNA: TGTGCCAGCAGTACCGGGACCCTAGATCAGCCCCAGCATTTT.

This clone showed up just once. This chain links TRBV2 with TRBJ1-5; D gene uncertain. From germline, CDR1 is SNHLY and CDR2 FYNNEI. CDR3 size: 13 residues. V lost 6 bases and J lost 2, with 8 bases in between. CDR3 nucleotides: TGTGCCAGCAGACCCGAGGGCAATCAGCCCCAGCATTTT. Translated: CASRPEGNQPQHF.

CDR3 amino acids: CASDDGGPLNSPLHF. The CDR3 DNA reads TGTGCCAGCGATGACGGTGGACCGTTGAATTCACCCCTCCACTTT. The chain carries TRBV2 and TRBJ1-6; D is ambiguous. The CDR3 has 15 residues. The V and J ends lost 8 bases and 7 bases respectively, with 18 bases between them. Per germline, CDR1 SNHLY and CDR2 FYNNEI.

The CDR3 DNA reads as TGTGCCAGAAGTTGGACAGGGGCCTACGAGCAGTACTTC. Its protein is CARSWTGAYEQYF. The V call is TRBV5-3, the J call TRBJ2-7; 9 nucleotides agree with TRBD1. Being an ORF, TRBV5-3 has a function that is uncertain. This CDR3 comprises 13 residues. The V segment lost 5 bases and the J segment 2 bases; nucleotides outside the gene matches: 2.

This sequence joins TRBV19 and TRBJ1-2, with 10 bases aligning to TRBD1. Germline CDR1 and CDR2: LNHDA and SQIVND (reference sequence). CDR3 size: 17 residues. J lost 3 bases, V lost 6 bases, and 13 bases had no gene match. The CDR3 here is CASRILLDRGRDYGYTF. The CDR3 region has the DNA TGTGCCAGTAGAATACTCCTAGACAGGGGGCGCGACTATGGCTACACCTTC.

CDR3 sequence (DNA): TGCGCCAGCAGTGAGGCAGGGACGAACACCGGGGAGCTGTTTTTT. It specifies CASSEAGTNTGELFF. The chain combines TRBV10-1 with TRBJ2-2; D possibly corresponds to TRBD1 (5 bases). CDR1 and CDR2 (germline): WNHNN, SYGVQD (reference sequence). V shed 2 bases and J shed 0 bases, with 7 bases lying between them. CDR3 size: 15 residues.

The chain couples TRBV6-5 to TRBJ1-2; no definite D call. Germline CDR1 reads MNHEY; CDR2 reads SVGAGI. The CDR3 totals 14 residues. With 2 bases removed from V and 6 bases from J, the gap between germline ends came to 13 bases. The chain's CDR3 is CASSYGAGTDGYTF. The DNA of the CDR3 is TGTGCCAGCAGTTACGGCGCCGGCACTGATGGCTACACCTTC.

This CDR3 is CSVGPSGGAVNIQYF. The CDR3 DNA reads as TGCAGCGTTGGTCCTAGCGGGGGGGCTGTAAACATTCAGTACTTC. This chain joins TRBV29-1 and TRBJ2-4; TRBD2 matches at 12 bases. CDR3 length equals 15 residues. The germline V gene encodes CDR1 SQVTM and CDR2 ANQGSEA. The junction had 7 bases not matched to a gene; V was cut back by 4 bases and J by 6 bases. Supplemented by reference TRBV29-1 and TRBJ2-4, the full variable domain reads SAVISQKPSRDICQRGTSLTIQCQVDSQVTMMFWYRQQPGQSLTLIATANQGSEATYESGFVIDKFPISRPNLTFSTLTVSNMSPEDSSIYLCSVGPSGGAVNIQYFGAGTRLSVL.

The CDR3 nucleotides are TGTGCCAGCAGCCAAGATTCAGGCGGCGAGCAGTACTTC. Translating it yields CASSQDSGGEQYF. The rearrangement links TRBV4-2 to TRBJ2-7; no firm D call. The CDR3 length is 13 residues. Germline CDR1 and CDR2: LGHNA and YNFKEQ. Between the trimmed V and J ends, which lost 0 bases and 6 bases, there was a span of 9 bases.

This clone was counted between two and nine times. The chain recombines TRBV9 with TRBJ2-7, with a weak D call TRBD2 (6 bases). The CDR3 has 15 amino acids. The germline CDR1 and CDR2 sequences are SGDLS and YYNGEE. Trimming removed 0 bases from V and 3 bases from J, with 13 bases in between. CDR3 in DNA: TGTGCCAGCAGCGTAGGGACGGGGGAGTACTACGAGCAGTACTTC. It is translated as CASSVGTGEYYEQYF. Using reference TRBV9 and TRBJ2-7 for the parts outside the CDR3, the full variable domain is DSGVTQTPKHLITATGQRVTLRCSPRSGDLSVYWYQQSLDQGLQFLIQYYNGEERAKGNILERFSAQQFPDLHSELNLSSLELGDSALYFCASSVGTGEYYEQYFGPGTRLTVT.

The chain links TRBV9 to TRBJ2-1, with D tentatively TRBD1 or TRBD2 (5 bases each). This CDR3 is 17 amino acids long. Trimming removed 3 bases from V and 0 bases from J, with 16 bases in between. Looked up from germline, CDR1 is SGDLS and CDR2 is YYNGEE. The CDR3 reads CASSDLREPSSYNEQFF. DNA of the CDR3: TGTGCCAGCAGCGACCTCAGGGAGCCCAGCTCCTACAATGAGCAGTTCTTC.

The gene calls are TRBV4-1 and TRBJ2-5; D may be TRBD1 (5 bases). The CDR3 extends over 15 amino acids. Germline V gives CDR1 MGHRA, CDR2 YSYEKL. With 0 bases removed from V and 2 bases from J, the gap between germline ends came to 10 bases. The CDR3 DNA reads as TGCGCCAGCAGCCAAGATAGGAGACAGCAAGAGACCCAGTACTTC. Translated: CASSQDRRQQETQYF.

J is TRBJ1-3 and V is TRBV7-2; 7 bases map to TRBD1. The germline CDR1 and CDR2 sequences are SGHTA and FQGNSA. This CDR3 region has 16 residues. With 3 bases clipped from V and 4 bases from J, the junction kept 9 bases outside the gene matches. CDR3 DNA: TGTGCCAGCAGCTTGGGGACAGTCTCTACCGGAAACACCATATATTTT. As protein: CASSLGTVSTGNTIYF. Looking up the rest from reference TRBV7-2 and TRBJ1-3 gives the full variable domain: GAGVSQSPSNKVTEKGKDVELRCDPISGHTALYWYRQSLGQGLEFLIYFQGNSAPDKSGLPSDRFSAERTGGSVSTLTIQRTQQEDSAVYLCASSLGTVSTGNTIYFGEGSWLTVV.

The V call is TRBV7-2, the J call TRBJ2-2; D gene uncertain. The ends were cut back, 7 bases at V and 0 bases at J, with 6 bases in the middle. The CDR3 has 13 amino acids. The germline gives CDR1 SGHTA, CDR2 FQGNSA. For the CDR3, the DNA is TGTGCCAGCAAAGGGTCGAACACCGGGGAGCTGTTTTTT. Its translation: CASKGSNTGELFF.

The rearrangement uses TRBV29-1 and TRBJ2-7; TRBD2 aligns across 8 bases. Germline V lookup: CDR1 SQVTM, CDR2 ANQGSEA. CDR3 length: 14 residues. The V and J ends lost 5 bases and 1 base, in that order; junction bases with no gene match: 7. The CDR3 coding sequence is TGCAGCGTTCGGTCCCTAGCGGGTTCCTACGAGCAGTACTTC. Its protein product is CSVRSLAGSYEQYF.

The chain couples TRBV18 to TRBJ2-3, with D unclear. V lost 3 bases to trimming and J lost 1 base, with 5 bases between them. This CDR3 comprises 13 residues. Germline CDR1 KGHSH, CDR2 LQKENI. The CDR3 here is CASSPLRTDTQYF. The CDR3 DNA reads TGTGCCAGCTCACCCCTGCGCACAGATACGCAGTATTTT.

The V gene is TRBV12-3 or TRBV12-4, the J gene TRBJ1-2; D is ambiguous. V dropped 1 base and J dropped 4 bases, with 7 bases sitting between them. The CDR3 length is 13 residues. DNA for the CDR3: TGTGCCAGCAGTTTAGATTCAGGCTATGGCTACACCTTC. Amino acid sequence: CASSLDSGYGYTF.

This chain uses TRBV7-2 with TRBJ1-1; D gene unclear. CDR1 SGHTA and CDR2 FQGNSA come from the germline V gene. This CDR3 contains 15 residues. V was pared by 6 bases and J by 2 bases, with 16 bases between. CDR3 sequence: CASSINGRVNTEAFF. CDR3 bases: TGTGCCAGCAGTATCAACGGACGTGTAAACACTGAAGCTTTCTTT.

The chain carries TRBV27 and TRBJ1-6; D is unclear. Germline lookup yields CDR1 MNHEY and CDR2 SMNVEV (reference sequence). The CDR3 totals 12 residues. The germline V and J ends were trimmed by 4 bases and 8 bases, with 6 bases remaining between them. The CDR3 coding sequence is TGTGCCAGCAGTTCGATTGATTCACCCCTCCACTTT. Amino acid sequence: CASSSIDSPLHF.